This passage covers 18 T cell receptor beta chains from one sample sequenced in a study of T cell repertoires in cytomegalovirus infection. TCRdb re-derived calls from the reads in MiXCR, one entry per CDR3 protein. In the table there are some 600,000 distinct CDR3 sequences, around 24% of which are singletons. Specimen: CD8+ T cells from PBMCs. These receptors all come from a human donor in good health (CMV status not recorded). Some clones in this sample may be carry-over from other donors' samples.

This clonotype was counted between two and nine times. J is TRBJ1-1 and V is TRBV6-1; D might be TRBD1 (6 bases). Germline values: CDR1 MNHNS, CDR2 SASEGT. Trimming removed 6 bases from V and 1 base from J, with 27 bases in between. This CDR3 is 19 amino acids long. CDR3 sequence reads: CASRPGAGRGKDSNTEAFF. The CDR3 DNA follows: TGTGCCAGCAGACCGGGGGCGGGCAGGGGAAAAGACTCGAACACTGAAGCTTTCTTT.

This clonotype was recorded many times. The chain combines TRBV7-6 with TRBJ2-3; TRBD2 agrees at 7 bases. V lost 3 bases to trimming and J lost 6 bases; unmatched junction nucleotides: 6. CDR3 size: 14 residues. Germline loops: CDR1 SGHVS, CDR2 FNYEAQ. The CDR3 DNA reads TGTGCCAGCAGCTTCACTAGCGAAGGGGATACGCAGTATTTT. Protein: CASSFTSEGDTQYF.

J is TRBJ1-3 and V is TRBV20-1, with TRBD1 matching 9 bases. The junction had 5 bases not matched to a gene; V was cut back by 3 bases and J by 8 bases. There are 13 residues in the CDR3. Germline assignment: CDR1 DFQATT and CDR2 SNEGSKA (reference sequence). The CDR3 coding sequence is TGCAGTGCTAGGGAGACAGGGGGATACACCATATATTTT. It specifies CSARETGGYTIYF.

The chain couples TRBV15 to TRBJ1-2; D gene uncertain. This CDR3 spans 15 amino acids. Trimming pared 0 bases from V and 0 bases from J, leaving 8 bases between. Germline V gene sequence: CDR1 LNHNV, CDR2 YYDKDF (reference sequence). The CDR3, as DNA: TGTGCCACCAGCAGAGAGAGGCAAGCTAACTATGGCTACACCTTC. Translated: CATSRERQANYGYTF.

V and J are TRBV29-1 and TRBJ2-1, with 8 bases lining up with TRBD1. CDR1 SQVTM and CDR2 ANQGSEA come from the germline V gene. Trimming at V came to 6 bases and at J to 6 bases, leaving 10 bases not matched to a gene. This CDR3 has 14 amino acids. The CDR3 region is CSVDVRDRINEQFF. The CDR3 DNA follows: TGCAGCGTCGACGTCCGGGACAGGATCAATGAGCAGTTCTTC.

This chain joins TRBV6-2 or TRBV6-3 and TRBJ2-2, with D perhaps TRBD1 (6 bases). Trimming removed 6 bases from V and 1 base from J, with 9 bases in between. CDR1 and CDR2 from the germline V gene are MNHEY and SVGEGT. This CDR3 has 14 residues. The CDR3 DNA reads TGTGCCAGCAGAGGACAGTGGAACACCGGGGAGCTGTTTTTT. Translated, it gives CASRGQWNTGELFF.

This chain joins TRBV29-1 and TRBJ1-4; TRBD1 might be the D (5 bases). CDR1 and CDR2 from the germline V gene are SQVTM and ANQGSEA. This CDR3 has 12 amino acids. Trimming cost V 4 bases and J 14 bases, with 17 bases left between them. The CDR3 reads CSVVPWDGGLFF. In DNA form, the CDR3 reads TGCAGCGTTGTCCCCTGGGACGGGGGGCTGTTTTTT.

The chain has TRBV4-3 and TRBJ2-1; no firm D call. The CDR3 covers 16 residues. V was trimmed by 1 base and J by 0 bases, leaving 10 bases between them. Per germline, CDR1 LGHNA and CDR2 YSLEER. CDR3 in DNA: TGCGCCAGCAGCCAAGGGAGCACGAGCTCCTACAATGAGCAGTTCTTC. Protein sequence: CASSQGSTSSYNEQFF.

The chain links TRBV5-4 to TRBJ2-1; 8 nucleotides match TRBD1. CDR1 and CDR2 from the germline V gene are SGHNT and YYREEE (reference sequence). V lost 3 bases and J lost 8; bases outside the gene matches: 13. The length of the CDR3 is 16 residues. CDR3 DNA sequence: TGTGCCAGCAGCTCCCGGGACAGGTATAGGGAGGATGAGCAGTTCTTC. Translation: CASSSRDRYREDEQFF.

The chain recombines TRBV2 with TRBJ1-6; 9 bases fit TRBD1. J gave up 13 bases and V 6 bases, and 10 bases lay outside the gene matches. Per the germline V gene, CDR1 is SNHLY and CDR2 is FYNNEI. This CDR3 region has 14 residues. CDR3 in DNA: TGTGCCAGCAGGGGACAGGGCCCCATTTCCCCCCTCCACTTT. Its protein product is CASRGQGPISPLHF.

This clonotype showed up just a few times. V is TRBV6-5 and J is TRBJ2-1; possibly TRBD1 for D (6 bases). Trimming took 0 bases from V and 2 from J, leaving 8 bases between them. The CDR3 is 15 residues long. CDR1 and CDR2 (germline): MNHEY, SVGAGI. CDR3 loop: CASSYSGGTYNEQFF. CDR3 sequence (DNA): TGTGCCAGCAGTTACTCTGGGGGCACCTACAATGAGCAGTTCTTC.

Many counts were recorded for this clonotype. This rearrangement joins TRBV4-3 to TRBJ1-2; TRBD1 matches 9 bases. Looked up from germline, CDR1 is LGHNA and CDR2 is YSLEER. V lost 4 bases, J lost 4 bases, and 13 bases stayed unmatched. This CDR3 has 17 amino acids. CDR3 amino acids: CASSPSPGQGNIYGYTF. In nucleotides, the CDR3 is TGCGCCAGCAGCCCCTCACCTGGACAGGGGAATATCTATGGCTACACCTTC.

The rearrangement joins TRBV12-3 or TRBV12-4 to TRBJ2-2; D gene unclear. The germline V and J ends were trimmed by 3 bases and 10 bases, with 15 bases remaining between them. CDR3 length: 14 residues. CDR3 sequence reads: CASSFRQVVVELFF. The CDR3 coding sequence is TGTGCCAGCAGTTTTCGTCAAGTGGTCGTGGAGCTGTTTTTT.

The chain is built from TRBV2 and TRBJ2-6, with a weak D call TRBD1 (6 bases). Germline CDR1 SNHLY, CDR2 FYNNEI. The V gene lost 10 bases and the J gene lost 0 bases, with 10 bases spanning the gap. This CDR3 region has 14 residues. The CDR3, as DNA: TGTGCCACAGGGGATCCCTCTGGGGCCAACGTCCTGACTTTC. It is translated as CATGDPSGANVLTF.

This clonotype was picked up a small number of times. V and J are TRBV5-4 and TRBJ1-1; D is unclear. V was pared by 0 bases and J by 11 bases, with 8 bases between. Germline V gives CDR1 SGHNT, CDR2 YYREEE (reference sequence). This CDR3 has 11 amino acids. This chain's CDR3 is CASSLGGYAFF. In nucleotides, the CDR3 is TGTGCCAGCAGCTTGGGTGGGTATGCTTTCTTT.

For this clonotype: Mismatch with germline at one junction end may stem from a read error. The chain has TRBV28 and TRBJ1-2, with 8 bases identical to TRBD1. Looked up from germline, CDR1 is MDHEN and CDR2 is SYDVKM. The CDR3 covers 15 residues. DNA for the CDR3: TGTGCCTGCAGTCTGCCGGGACAGGATTACTATGGCTACACCTTC. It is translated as CACSLPGQDYYGYTF.

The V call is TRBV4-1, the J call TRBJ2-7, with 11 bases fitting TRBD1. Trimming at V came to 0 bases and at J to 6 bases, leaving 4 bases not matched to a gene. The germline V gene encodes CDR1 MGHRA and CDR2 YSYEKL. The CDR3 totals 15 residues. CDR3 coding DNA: TGCGCCAGCAGCCAAGAGGGGACAGGGGGTCGCGAGCAGTACTTC. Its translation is CASSQEGTGGREQYF.

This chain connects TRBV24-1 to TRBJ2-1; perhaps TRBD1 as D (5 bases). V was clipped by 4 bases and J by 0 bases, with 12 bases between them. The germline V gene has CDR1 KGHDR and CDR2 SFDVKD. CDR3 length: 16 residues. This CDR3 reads CATSDRRQSSYNEQFF. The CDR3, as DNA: TGTGCCACCAGTGACCGACGACAGAGCTCCTACAATGAGCAGTTCTTC.